These T cell receptor beta chains were read from a single sample in a study of cytomegalovirus exposure and HLA in healthy donors. The protocol was immunoSEQ multiplex PCR, while the TCRdb copy is restricted to in-frame clones and leaves out a portion. The table records 130,000 or so clones, less than 85% of them present only once. Source material: PBMCs. These TCRs come from a man between 18 and 35 years old in good health and CMV-seropositive. Each CDR3 is given with its conserved first and last residue. The order of the fields is J gene, V gene, CDR3 protein.

J: TRBJ2-7; V: TRBV28; CDR3: CASRPPQLAGAYEQYF
J: TRBJ2-2; V: TRBV9; CDR3: CASSLGSGTDTGELFF
J: TRBJ2-2; V: TRBV27; CDR3: CASSYLAAGELFF
J: TRBJ2-1; V: TRBV27; CDR3: CASSLAIQGPGRNEQFF
J: TRBJ2-1; V: TRBV7-2; CDR3: CASSFGGGEEQFF
J: TRBJ2-7; V: TRBV27; CDR3: CASRSSGSHEQYF
J: TRBJ1-5; V: TRBV6-1; CDR3: CASSLRIRYQPQHF
J: TRBJ1-3; V: TRBV5-1; CDR3: CASSLDSLSGNTIYF
J: TRBJ2-1; V: TRBV7-2; CDR3: CASSWDSSYNEQFF
J: TRBJ1-1; V: TRBV11-2; CDR3: CATLPLWDSTEAFF
J: TRBJ1-1; V: TRBV27; CDR3: CASSFYPGSNTEAFF
J: TRBJ1-3; V: TRBV6-1; CDR3: CASSTQTGSGNTIYF
J: TRBJ1-2; V: TRBV20-1; CDR3: CSATGRYTF
J: TRBJ1-1; V: TRBV2; CDR3: CASSRDRETEAFF